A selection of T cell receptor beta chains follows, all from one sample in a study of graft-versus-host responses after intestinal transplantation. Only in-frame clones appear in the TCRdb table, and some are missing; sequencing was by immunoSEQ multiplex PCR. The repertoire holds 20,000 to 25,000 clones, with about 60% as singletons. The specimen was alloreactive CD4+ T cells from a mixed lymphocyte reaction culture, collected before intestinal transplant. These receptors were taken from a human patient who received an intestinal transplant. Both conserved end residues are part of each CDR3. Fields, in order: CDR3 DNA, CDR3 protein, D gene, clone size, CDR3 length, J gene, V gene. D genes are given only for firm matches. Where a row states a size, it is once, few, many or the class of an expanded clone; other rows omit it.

TGTGCCAGCAGCTCACTAGCGGGGGACTACGAGCAGTACTTC | CASSSLAGDYEQYF | TRBD2 | few | 14 | TRBJ2-7 | TRBV5-5
TGTGCCAGCAGTTCCTATATAACGTCGTGGGCTTTCTTT | CASSSYITSWAFF | - | few | 13 | TRBJ1-1 | TRBV27
TGTGCCAGCAGCTTAGAACAGGGGCTCTATGGCTACACCTTC | CASSLEQGLYGYTF | TRBD1 | - | 14 | TRBJ1-2 | TRBV11-3
TGTGCCAGCAGCAAAAGCGGGATCTTCCCACAAGAGACCCAGTACTTC | CASSKSGIFPQETQYF | - | once | 16 | TRBJ2-5 | TRBV21-1
TGTGCCTGGAGTGCAGGGAGGGGGAACCAAAACATTCAGTACTTC | CAWSAGRGNQNIQYF | - | few | 15 | TRBJ2-4 | TRBV30
TGTGCCAGCAGCTTGTGGTATGTGGATGGAGCGGAGACCCAGTACTTC | CASSLWYVDGAETQYF | - | - | 16 | TRBJ2-5 | TRBV5-5
TGTGCCAGCAGCTTACAGGGAAATCAGCCCCAGCATTTT | CASSLQGNQPQHF | - | - | 13 | TRBJ1-5 | TRBV7-9
TGTGCCAGCAGTGGCGAGTATAGCAATCAGCCCCAGCATTTT | CASSGEYSNQPQHF | - | - | 14 | TRBJ1-5 | TRBV6-1
TGTGCCTGGAGGAGACAGATATATGAAAAACTGTTTTTT | CAWRRQIYEKLFF | - | - | 13 | TRBJ1-4 | TRBV30
TGTGCCAGCCGGGCCTTGGGCGGGACCTACGAGCAGTACTTC | CASRALGGTYEQYF | - | once | 14 | TRBJ2-7 | TRBV5-5
TGTGCCAGCAGTTACATCAGGGTGGTGGTGGGGTACGAGCAGTACTTC | CASSYIRVVVGYEQYF | - | - | 16 | TRBJ2-7 | TRBV6-5
TGCGCCAGCAGCCAAGCCGTGACAGTACAAGAGACCCAGTACTTC | CASSQAVTVQETQYF | - | few | 15 | TRBJ2-5 | TRBV4-1
TGTGCCAGCAGCCTCGCAGGGGGTCAAGGAAACACCATATATTTT | CASSLAGGQGNTIYF | TRBD1 | - | 15 | TRBJ1-3 | TRBV25-1
TGTGCCAGCAGCAGACGGCAGGGGGCGTGGGAGACCCAGTACTTC | CASSRRQGAWETQYF | TRBD1 | few | 15 | TRBJ2-5 | TRBV5-6
TGTGCCAGCAGCGTAGCCGTCGGGGGGGCGACCCAGTACTTC | CASSVAVGGATQYF | TRBD2 | once | 14 | TRBJ2-5 | TRBV9
TGTGCCAGCAGCTTTCGGACGTCTGGGGGACAGCTCATGAACACTGAAGCTTTCTTT | CASSFRTSGGQLMNTEAFF | TRBD1 | few | 19 | TRBJ1-1 | TRBV5-6
TGTGCCAGCAGCTTATTTGCAGGGGCTACAGATACGCAGTATTTT | CASSLFAGATDTQYF | - | - | 15 | TRBJ2-3 | TRBV7-6
TGTGCCAGCGGGACTAGCGGACAATACGAGCAGTACTTC | CASGTSGQYEQYF | TRBD2 | medium-sized | 13 | TRBJ2-7 | TRBV7-9
TGTGCCAGCAGCTTAGTTGGACAGGTTTGGTTAGGCTACACCTTC | CASSLVGQVWLGYTF | TRBD1 | - | 15 | TRBJ1-2 | TRBV7-2
TGTGCCAGCAGCTCGTATGACAGGACCGGGGCAGATACGCAGTATTTT | CASSSYDRTGADTQYF | - | - | 16 | TRBJ2-3 | TRBV7-9
TGTGCCAGCAGTTATGGCGGGGGGTCCTACGAGCAGTACTTC | CASSYGGGSYEQYF | TRBD2 | - | 14 | TRBJ2-7 | TRBV27
TGTGCCTGGAGTGTCGGGGATACGCAGTATTTT | CAWSVGDTQYF | - | - | 11 | TRBJ2-3 | TRBV30
TGTGCCAGCAGGGTAGCGGGAGTGGCAGATACGCAGTATTTT | CASRVAGVADTQYF | TRBD2 | few | 14 | TRBJ2-3 | TRBV28
TGTGCCAGTGTACAGGGAGTTGGAAACACCATATATTTT | CASVQGVGNTIYF | - | - | 13 | TRBJ1-3 | TRBV2
TGTGCCAGCAGCACCACCTGGGGGGACAGACAGTTCTTC | CASSTTWGDRQFF | - | - | 13 | TRBJ2-1 | TRBV6-4
TGTGCCAGCAGCCTCTCCCTGACAGGACCCTACGAGCAGTACTTC | CASSLSLTGPYEQYF | - | - | 15 | TRBJ2-7 | TRBV27
TGTGCCAGCAGCTTAGACAGGGACTATGGCTACACCTTC | CASSLDRDYGYTF | - | - | 13 | TRBJ1-2 | TRBV7-2
TGTGCCAGTAGTCGACTAGCCAACTACAATGAGCAGTTCTTC | CASSRLANYNEQFF | TRBD2 | - | 14 | TRBJ2-1 | TRBV19
TGTGCCATCAGTGGGCTCCTACAGGGGCGCAGGTCTGAAGCTTTCTTT | CAISGLLQGRRSEAFF | TRBD1 | few | 16 | TRBJ1-1 | TRBV10-3
TGTGCCAGCCGTGGACAGGGGGTTTACAATGAGCAGTTCTTC | CASRGQGVYNEQFF | TRBD1 | few | 14 | TRBJ2-1 | TRBV27
TGCGCCAGCAGCCATCAGAGGGCAAGGGAGCTGTTTTTT | CASSHQRARELFF | - | - | 13 | TRBJ2-2 | TRBV4-1
TGTGCCAGCACCCCCTTTGGGACTAGCGGGAGAAATGAGCAGTTCTTC | CASTPFGTSGRNEQFF | TRBD2 | few | 16 | TRBJ2-1 | TRBV27
TGTGCCAGCAGTTACGCTTGGACATCTGGAAACACCATATATTTT | CASSYAWTSGNTIYF | - | - | 15 | TRBJ1-3 | TRBV6-5
TGTGCCAGCAGTGACGCGGGACAGGGGGGTATTTACTTC | CASSDAGQGGIYF | TRBD1 | - | 13 | TRBJ2-7 | TRBV6-1
TGCAGCGTCGACCCAGGGTACTATGGCTACACCTTC | CSVDPGYYGYTF | - | once | 12 | TRBJ1-2 | TRBV29-1
TGTGCCAGCAGTTACTCAGGGGGACGCAATCAGCCCCAGCATTTT | CASSYSGGRNQPQHF | - | - | 15 | TRBJ1-5 | TRBV6-5
TGTGCCGGGGACAGGGGGCCCACTGAAGCTTTCTTT | CAGDRGPTEAFF | TRBD1 | - | 12 | TRBJ1-1 | TRBV30
TGTGCCAGCAGCTCTGTACTAGCGGGAGCCAACAATGAGCAGTTCTTC | CASSSVLAGANNEQFF | TRBD2 | few | 16 | TRBJ2-1 | TRBV5-4